The subject of this entry is one T cell receptor beta chain. A single count supports this clone. Its specific antigen is unknown. No much larger clone exists at a distance of one base, and base qualities are not known. This specimen belongs to a study of blood T cell repertoires in COVID-19 (TCRdb year 2020). Background for the entire study: The collaborator samples originated in the United States, Italy and Spain and spanned the acute and convalescent phases of COVID-19. The material from the prospective study consisted of cDNA or gDNA derived from T cells, B-cell-depleted T cells, or PBMCs. The dataset comprised deeply sampled blood TCRbeta repertoires from subjects exposed to, actively infected with, or recovered from COVID-19. The repertoires were released in a freely available public database intended as a resource for research on the immune response to SARS-CoV-2. The samples were drawn from two sources: the first 160 participants of the ongoing ImmuneRACE study, and over 1,000 subjects contributed by 6 global collaborators. Nearly every sample came with metadata listing a de-identified subject ID, COVID-19 status, age in years and sex. HLA class I and class II types, where available, came from metadata supplied by the sample provider rather than from assay-based typing. Here is what the overall study found, with its caveats: The quantity of clinical and demographic metadata differed by source and by participant and was supplied without curation.

Enrolling through a virtual design, the prospective study's participants ranged in age from about 18 to 89 years and lived across 24 United States geographic areas. In the prospective study, cohorts were assigned on the basis of participant-reported clinical history obtained from a screening survey and a study questionnaire. ImmuneRACE Cohort 3 recovered participants were defined by two consecutive negative NP/OP PCR tests, healthcare professional clearance, or symptom resolution. In the prospective study, mobile phlebotomists collected whole blood, serum and a nasopharyngeal or oropharyngeal swab from each participant. Prospective study participants could optionally give additional blood draws and questionnaires over an approximately 2-month period. Prospective study blood samples were shipped either frozen or at room temperature before DNA extraction. The immunoSEQ Assay, a bias-controlled multiplex PCR, was used to amplify TCRbeta CDR3 regions from genomic DNA. Under the source paper's analysis protocol: The number of nucleated cells in each sample was estimated from the amplification of reference gene primers within the assay. To quantify the absolute abundance of each unique TCRbeta CDR3 rearrangement, sequence reads were collapsed and filtered. Productive Simpson clonality was computed per sample as the square root of Simpson's diversity index over productive rearrangements. TCRdb took this table from immuneACCESS and kept in-frame rearrangements with V and J called. Such tables lack part of the clones; where checked against another copy, unresolved V genes explain under half of the gap, and the rest is unexplained. That table supplies the V and J calls and clone size; D and trimming were determined from the DNA. The sample table contains under 200,000 clones; only one count was recorded for approximately 88% of them. 13% of the sample is in the top ten clones.

The CDR3 goes from the cysteine to the phenylalanine over 15 residues. Just CDR3 DNA is preserved here, 45 bases in frame from base 1. Sequences DFQATT (CDR1) and SNEGSKA (CDR2) are obtained from the germline V gene (reference sequence). V has 3 bases trimmed and J has 4 bases trimmed; junction bases matching no gene number 4. The chain was built from TRBV20-1 and TRBJ2-1; 12 nucleotides in the junction match TRBD2. The receptor was isolated from a woman aged 55 to 70 who had recovered from COVID-19. The specimen sequenced was PBMCs or T cells enriched from blood (not recorded which). The nucleotides are TGCAGTGCTAGTGACGGGACTAGCGGGTACAATGAGCAGTTCTTC. Translation gives CSASDGTSGYNEQFF.